Following are 8 T cell receptor beta chains from one sample sequenced in a study of blood T cell repertoires in COVID-19. Repertoires were generated with immunoSEQ multiplex PCR, while TCRdb's copy carries only in-frame clones and drops some. This sample yields about 260,000 clones, of which about 88% are seen a single time; around 4.1% belongs to the top ten. Sample: PBMCs or T cells enriched from blood (not recorded which). Receptors originate from a man aged 25 to 45 with acute COVID-19.

The V and J genes are TRBV11-3 and TRBJ2-3; D unclear. The CDR3 covers 12 residues. The V end lost 4 bases, the J end lost 6 bases, and 8 bases lay between the germline ends. Germline-derived CDR1 and CDR2 are SGHNT and YENEEA. CDR3 bases: TGTGCCAGCAGCTCAAGAGGTGATACGCAGTATTTT. This translates into CASSSRGDTQYF.

J is TRBJ1-1 and V is TRBV18; D is uncertain. The ends were cut back, 6 bases at V and 1 base at J, with 9 bases in the middle. This CDR3 has 13 amino acids. CDR1 is KGHSH, CDR2 LQKENI, per germline. In DNA, the CDR3 is TGTGCCAGCTCCGTAAACAGGAACACTGAAGCTTTCTTT. Residues: CASSVNRNTEAFF.

V is TRBV5-4 and J is TRBJ2-1, with 16 nucleotides matching TRBD2. Germline loops: CDR1 SGHNT, CDR2 YYREEE (reference sequence). V lost 3 bases and J lost 9; bases outside the gene matches: 6. The CDR3 consists of 16 residues. The DNA of the CDR3 is TGTGCCAGCAGCTCCGGGACTAGCGGGGGGGCGGTTGAGCAGTTCTTC. Its protein product is CASSSGTSGGAVEQFF.

This clone was counted only a few times. The chain has TRBV2 and TRBJ1-4; possible D gene TRBD1, 6 bases. With 11 bases removed from V and 7 bases from J, the gap between germline ends came to 14 bases. The CDR3 totals 12 residues. Germline V gene sequence: CDR1 SNHLY, CDR2 FYNNEI. The CDR3 nucleotides read TGTGCCGCCCGGGGGGCAGTTGAAAAACTGTTTTTT. As protein: CAARGAVEKLFF.

The chain joins TRBV28 to TRBJ1-1, with D tentatively TRBD1 (5 bases). Germline assignment: CDR1 MDHEN and CDR2 SYDVKM. V gave up 3 bases and J gave up 0 bases, with 8 bases separating them. The CDR3 has 14 amino acids. The DNA of the CDR3 is TGTGCCAGCAGTTTTCGGGGGTTGAACACTGAAGCTTTCTTT. Its translation is CASSFRGLNTEAFF.

The V call is TRBV24-1, the J call TRBJ2-3; D gene ambiguous. The CDR3 contains 12 residues. With 2 bases removed from V and 6 bases from J, the gap between germline ends came to 5 bases. Germline CDR1 and CDR2: KGHDR and SFDVKD. The CDR3 DNA reads TGTGCCACCAGTGATTGGGCCGATACGCAGTATTTT. Its translation: CATSDWADTQYF.

CDR3 DNA: TGTGCCAGCAGCTTACTGGCACAGGAGCCGAACTATGGCTACACCTTC. This sequence encodes CASSLLAQEPNYGYTF. The chain carries TRBV7-9 and TRBJ1-2, with D possibly being TRBD1 (5 bases). The ends were cut back, 2 bases at V and 2 bases at J, with 15 bases in the middle. CDR3 length: 16 amino acids. Germline V gene data show CDR1 as SEHNR and CDR2 as FQNEAQ (reference sequence).

The genes are TRBV18 and TRBJ2-3, with 9 bases aligning to TRBD1. The V and J ends lost 5 bases and 2 bases, in that order; junction bases with no gene match: 5. Germline values: CDR1 KGHSH, CDR2 LQKENI. The CDR3 covers 15 residues. CDR3 in DNA: TGTGCCAGCTCAACCGGGACAGGGTTCACAGATACGCAGTATTTT. Amino acids: CASSTGTGFTDTQYF.